A single T cell receptor beta chain is shown here with its context. Its antigen is currently unknown. The data are from a study of radiation and T cells in renal cell carcinoma. Study-level results: In blood, top tumor clones expanded by 2 weeks, shrinking by 4.

Assay: immunoSEQ multiplex PCR; the TCRdb copy retains only in-frame clones and omits some. The profile shows about 140,000 clones, 75% to 90% of them singletons. This sample's time point: blood 4 weeks post-SBRT, at nephrectomy. Treatment described: 15 Gy SBRT to primary tumor, nephrectomy 4 weeks later. Serial blood draws occurred at baseline and 2 and 4 weeks post-SBRT. V shed 0 bases and J shed 4 bases, with 11 bases lying between them. The CDR3 length is 15 residues. The germline V gene encodes CDR1 SGHTS and CDR2 YDEGEE. The specimen was blood, collected from a patient whose treatment included radiotherapy and nephrectomy. This receptor was taken from a woman in her fifties or sixties with renal cell carcinoma. This chain joins TRBV5-8 and TRBJ1-5, with a weak D call TRBD1 (6 bases). The CDR3 DNA reads TGTGCCAGCAGCTTGGGCCAGGGGATGAATCAGCCCCAGCATTTT. Its translation: CASSLGQGMNQPQHF.